The following is a T cell receptor beta chain sequence with its context. The entry originates in a study of blood T cell repertoires in COVID-19. About the research overall: Collection of acute and convalescent COVID-19 samples took place in the United States, Italy and Spain.

Germline CDR1 and CDR2: SQVTM and ANQGSEA. The CDR3 is made up of 13 amino acids. V was pared by 1 base and J by 6 bases, with 6 bases of the junction left unmatched. Authors' analysis steps: Scientists estimated how many nucleated cells there were by amplifying reference gene primers. Sequencing was performed with immunoSEQ multiplex PCR; in TCRdb, only in-frame clones are kept and a portion is missing. That table furnishes V, J and clone size, whereas the DNA furnished D and trimming. The table includes 130,000 or so clones, 84% detected once. This TCR was sampled from a man in his 60s with acute or convalescent COVID-19. V is TRBV29-1 and J is TRBJ2-7, with 7 bases aligning to TRBD1. The sample comprised peripheral blood. CDR3 DNA sequence: TGCAGCGTTGAAGGGACAGGAGCCCGCGAGCAGTACTTC. Translation gives CSVEGTGAREQYF.